The next 27 T cell receptor beta chains were all read from a single sample in a study of response to subunit inactivated influenza vaccine. One entry per CDR3 protein, called by TCRdb with MiXCR from the RT-PCR reads. This sample has 490,000 or so distinct CDR3 sequences, with less than 10% found just once. The sequences come from PBMCs from blood, collected 23 months after vaccination. Receptors were obtained from a man between 50 and 70 years old who received an inactivated influenza vaccine.

V and J are TRBV7-9 and TRBJ2-7, with unresolved D. Germline V gene data show CDR1 as SEHNR and CDR2 as FQNEAQ (reference sequence). Trimming cost V 1 base and J 4 bases, with 5 bases left between them. The CDR3 totals 12 residues. The DNA for the CDR3 is TGTGCCAGCAGCTTAGATGATTACGAGCAGTACTTC. It encodes CASSLDDYEQYF.

The rearrangement uses TRBV9 and TRBJ2-2; D is unclear. CDR1 and CDR2 (germline): SGDLS, YYNGEE. The CDR3 extends over 14 amino acids. V was shortened by 0 bases and J by 4 bases, with 7 bases between the two germline ends. CDR3 sequence reads: CASSVVTGTGELFF. CDR3 in DNA: TGTGCCAGCAGCGTAGTAACCGGCACCGGGGAGCTGTTTTTT.

At least ten counts were recorded for this clonotype. The chain's CDR3 is CASSPPTRVNEQFF. The CDR3 DNA reads TGTGCCAGCAGCCCCCCAACCCGGGTCAATGAGCAGTTCTTC. This chain connects TRBV9 to TRBJ2-1; D unresolved. Trimming took 4 bases from V and 6 from J, leaving 14 bases between them. The CDR3 is 14 residues long. In germline, CDR1 is SGDLS, CDR2 YYNGEE.

The chain carries TRBV9 and TRBJ1-2; TRBD1 agrees at 9 bases. Losses at the gene ends were 4 bases for V and 4 bases for J; bases not matched to a gene: 5. CDR3 length: 14 amino acids. Germline V gives CDR1 SGDLS, CDR2 YYNGEE. The CDR3 DNA is TGTGCCAGCAGCCCCGAGGGACAGGGCTATGGCTACACCTTC. It encodes CASSPEGQGYGYTF.

Only a few counts were recorded for this clonotype. V gene TRBV7-6 combines with J gene TRBJ1-6, with D possibly being TRBD1 (6 bases). V was cut by 3 bases and J by 8 bases, with 14 bases left in between. This CDR3 comprises 15 residues. The germline gives CDR1 SGHVS, CDR2 FNYEAQ. CDR3 loop: CASSLAGTRDSPLHF. The CDR3 nucleotides read TGTGCCAGCAGCTTGGCCGGGACAAGAGATTCACCCCTCCACTTT. Full variable domain (remainder filled in from reference TRBV7-6 and TRBJ1-6): GAGVSQSPRYKVTKRGQDVALRCDPISGHVSLYWYRQALGQGPEFLTYFNYEAQQDKSGLPNDRFSAERPEGSISTLTIQRTEQRDSAMYRCASSLAGTRDSPLHFGNGTRLTVT.

The chain combines TRBV10-3 with TRBJ2-1, with TRBD2 identical over 11 bases. The CDR3 is made up of 15 amino acids. V dropped 10 bases and J dropped 3; count of bases not matched to a gene: 8. CDR1 is ENHRY, CDR2 SYGVKD, per germline. The CDR3: CATTPLAGGYNEQFF. The CDR3 nucleotides are TGTGCCACCACCCCCCTAGCGGGAGGCTACAATGAGCAGTTCTTC.

Turning to this clonotype: Germline is not matched at one junction end, which may reflect a read error. The genes are TRBV15 and TRBJ2-7, with D perhaps TRBD1 (6 bases). Germline assignment: CDR1 LNHNV and CDR2 YYDKDF (reference sequence). The length of the CDR3 is 12 residues. The CDR3 sequence is CATSSLRGTLFF. Written as DNA, the CDR3 is TGTGCCACCAGCAGTCTTAGGGGGACATTATTCTTC.

The J gene is TRBJ1-1, the V gene TRBV7-9; D is undetermined. Trimming left V 2 bases short and J 6 bases short, with 7 bases between. CDR3 length: 12 amino acids. Germline assignment: CDR1 SEHNR and CDR2 FQNEAQ (reference sequence). DNA for the CDR3: TGTGCCAGCAGCTTATCAAGCGCTGAAGCTTTCTTT. Protein product: CASSLSSAEAFF.

This clonotype was detected only a few times. The CDR3 region has the DNA TGTGCCAGCAGCTTCGACAGGGGATCTCACAATGAGCAGTTCTTC. Its translation: CASSFDRGSHNEQFF. This chain connects TRBV7-2 to TRBJ2-1, with TRBD1 matching 8 bases. From germline, CDR1 is SGHTA and CDR2 FQGNSA. The CDR3 spans 15 residues. V trimming: 3 bases; J trimming: 5 bases; junction bases outside the gene matches: 6.

Turning to this clonotype: This sequence may be a read error, since a much larger clone differs from it by one base. The rearrangement links TRBV7-6 to TRBJ2-3; D ambiguous. The end of the DNA is better explained by TRBJ1-5, so the J call may be wrong. The length of the CDR3 is 14 residues. Per the germline V gene, CDR1 is SGHVS and CDR2 is FNYEAQ. CDR3 amino acids: CASSLILAEDTQHF. CDR3 nucleotides: TGTGCCAGCAGCTTAATACTAGCGGAAGATACGCAGCATTTT.

This clonotype appeared many times. V gene TRBV10-3 combines with J gene TRBJ2-1; 10 positions agree with TRBD2. Per the germline V gene, CDR1 is ENHRY and CDR2 is SYGVKD. The CDR3 sequence is 15 residues long. Trimming at V came to 2 bases and at J to 9 bases, leaving 7 bases not matched to a gene. This CDR3 reads CAISEPTSGKGEQFF. As DNA, the CDR3 is TGTGCCATCAGTGAGCCAACTAGCGGGAAGGGTGAGCAGTTCTTC.

This clonotype has a count of ten or more. This sequence joins TRBV10-2 and TRBJ2-3; D gene ambiguous. CDR1 and CDR2 (germline): WSHSY, SAAADI. The V end lost 8 bases, the J end lost 0 bases, and 6 bases lay between the germline ends. The CDR3 is 12 residues long. As DNA, the CDR3 is TGCGCCAGCGGGATTAGCACAGATACGCAGTATTTT. This gives the protein CASGISTDTQYF.

This clonotype has just a few counts. The chain has TRBV4-2 and TRBJ2-3; D is uncertain. V lost 4 bases, J lost 6 bases, and 17 bases lay in between. Germline V gene sequence: CDR1 LGHNA, CDR2 YNFKEQ. CDR3 size: 15 residues. This CDR3 is CASSPKKPRADTQYF. DNA of the CDR3: TGTGCCAGCAGCCCCAAAAAACCCCGGGCGGATACGCAGTATTTT.

This chain uses TRBV24-1 with TRBJ2-1; 12 nucleotides match TRBD2. The junction had 7 bases not matched to a gene; V was cut back by 6 bases and J by 5 bases. The length of the CDR3 is 16 residues. Germline CDR1 KGHDR, CDR2 SFDVKD. CDR3: CATSTWTSGTHNEQFF. CDR3 bases: TGTGCCACCAGTACATGGACTAGCGGGACTCACAATGAGCAGTTCTTC.

This clonotype was detected only a few times. The chain is built from TRBV6-5 and TRBJ2-7; no definite D call. The germline V and J ends were trimmed by 4 bases and 4 bases, with 11 bases remaining between them. The CDR3 totals 13 residues. Germline V gene data show CDR1 as MNHEY and CDR2 as SVGAGI. The CDR3 DNA reads TGTGCCAGCAGTTTGGTGAAAGCATACGAGCAGTACTTC. This encodes CASSLVKAYEQYF.

This chain connects TRBV15 to TRBJ2-6; D unresolved. The CDR3 is 13 residues long. CDR1 and CDR2 from the germline V gene are LNHNV and YYDKDF (reference sequence). V lost 0 bases to trimming and J lost 11 bases, with 8 bases between them. DNA of the CDR3: TGTGCCACCAGCAGAGATACTTCCGACGTCCTGACTTTC. Its protein is CATSRDTSDVLTF. The whole variable domain, remainder taken from reference TRBV15 and TRBJ2-6, is DAMVIQNPRYQVTQFGKPVTLSCSQTLNHNVMYWYQQKSSQAPKLLFHYYDKDFNNEADTPDNFQSRRPNTSFCFLDIRSPGLGDTAMYLCATSRDTSDVLTFGAGSRLTVL.

This sequence joins TRBV4-1 and TRBJ2-2, with TRBD2 as a possible D gene (6 bases). The length of the CDR3 is 14 residues. Deletions cut 2 bases from V and 6 bases from J, with 10 bases between. The germline V gene encodes CDR1 MGHRA and CDR2 YSYEKL. In DNA, the CDR3 is TGCGCCAGCAGCCAATTTGGGACTTCCGGGGAGCTGTTTTTT. Translated: CASSQFGTSGELFF.

The table lists this clonotype with a few counts. J is TRBJ2-2 and V is TRBV25-1; D unclear. The V end lost 3 bases, the J end lost 1 base, and 6 bases lay between the germline ends. Germline CDR1 MGHDK, CDR2 SYGVNS. This CDR3 is 14 amino acids long. CDR3 DNA: TGTGCCAGCAGTGATTGGAGGAACACCGGGGAGCTGTTTTTT. Amino acids: CASSDWRNTGELFF.

This clonotype was counted many times. The gene calls are TRBV12-3 or TRBV12-4 and TRBJ1-6; TRBD1 agrees at 7 bases. The CDR3 extends over 14 amino acids. The ends lost 5 bases at V and 7 bases at J; junction bases unmatched: 5. CDR3 nucleotide sequence: TGTGCCAGCAGTGCTACAGGGGCGAATTCACCCCTCCACTTT. Amino acid sequence: CASSATGANSPLHF.

This clonotype was recorded at least ten times. This chain uses TRBV6-6 with TRBJ1-2; 8 bases agree with TRBD1. The length of the CDR3 is 13 residues. The junction had 5 bases not matched to a gene; V was cut back by 6 bases and J by 5 bases. Germline lookup yields CDR1 MNHNY and CDR2 SVGAGI (reference sequence). The CDR3 nucleotides read TGTGCCAGCAGCGAGGACAGGGCTTATGGCTACACCTTC. It encodes CASSEDRAYGYTF.

A few counts support this clonotype. The rearrangement uses TRBV25-1 and TRBJ2-5; D is undetermined. The V gene's germline CDR1 is MGHDK and CDR2 SYGVNS. This CDR3 has 15 residues. Trimming shortened V by 5 bases and J by 2 bases, and 15 bases separated the two germline ends. The CDR3 coding sequence is TGTGCCAGCAGTAAACCCCTGGGCAGACAAGAGACCCAGTACTTC. Translating gives CASSKPLGRQETQYF. The full variable domain, with the rest looked up from reference TRBV25-1 and TRBJ2-5, is EADIYQTPRYLVIGTGKKITLECSQTMGHDKMYWYQQDPGMELHLIHYSYGVNSTEKGDLSSESTVSRIRTEHFPLTLESARPSHTSQYLCASSKPLGRQETQYFGPGTRLLVL.

Many counts were recorded for this clonotype. The rearrangement links TRBV7-2 to TRBJ2-1; D not resolved. The V and J ends lost 5 bases and 11 bases respectively, with 22 bases between them. This CDR3 is built from 15 residues. Germline lookup yields CDR1 SGHTA and CDR2 FQGNSA. CDR3 coding DNA: TGTGCCAGCAGCCCCGAAGTAACTTTAGCTAACCAGCAGTTCTTC. The encoded protein is CASSPEVTLANQQFF.

This clonotype was seen more than once but under ten times. The chain uses TRBV6-1 and TRBJ2-2, with 8 bases identical to TRBD1. V lost 5 bases, J lost 4 bases, and 9 bases stayed unmatched. Germline loops: CDR1 MNHNS, CDR2 SASEGT. This CDR3 spans 16 amino acids. The CDR3 here is CASSLRHTGGTGELFF. The CDR3 DNA sequence: TGTGCCAGCAGTCTAAGACATACAGGGGGCACCGGGGAGCTGTTTTTT.

This clonotype was seen more than once but under ten times. The gene calls are TRBV28 and TRBJ2-1; D is undetermined. The CDR3 is 16 amino acids. The V gene lost 2 bases and the J gene lost 2 bases, with 13 bases spanning the gap. Per the germline V gene, CDR1 is MDHEN and CDR2 is SYDVKM. In DNA form, the CDR3 reads TGTGCCAGCAGTTTAGGCACGACAATGACCTACAATGAGCAGTTCTTC. It encodes CASSLGTTMTYNEQFF.

This clonotype was seen many times. V is TRBV19 and J is TRBJ1-5; 7 bases fit TRBD1. Germline CDR1 reads LNHDA; CDR2 reads SQIVND (reference sequence). The CDR3 is made up of 18 amino acids. V dropped 0 bases and J dropped 3; count of bases not matched to a gene: 11. The CDR3 DNA follows: TGTGCCAGTAGTATAGAGGAGGGGGCGAATGGGGACAATCAGCCCCAGCATTTT. Translating it yields CASSIEEGANGDNQPQHF.

Concerning this clonotype itself: A clone one base away is much larger, so this may be a read error. This chain joins TRBV5-1 and TRBJ2-7, with 9 bases lining up with TRBD1. In germline, CDR1 is SGHRS, CDR2 YFSETQ. The V and J ends lost 3 bases and 6 bases, in that order; junction bases with no gene match: 1. This CDR3 is built from 12 residues. The CDR3 nucleotides read TGCGCCAGCAGCTGGACAGGGGTCGAGCAGTACTTC. Translation gives CASSWTGVEQYF.

Comment on this clonotype: One end of the junction varies from germline; a read error may be responsible. J is TRBJ2-6 and V is TRBV12-3 or TRBV12-4, with D possibly being TRBD1 (5 bases). CDR3 length: 18 amino acids. The CDR3 region is CTSSLGVGDLSGANVLTF. In nucleotides, the CDR3 is TGTACCAGCAGTTTAGGGGTTGGGGATCTCTCTGGGGCCAACGTCCTGACTTTC.